The 32 T cell receptor beta chains below all came from one sample that was sequenced in a study of neurological immune-mediated disorders. TCRdb re-analysed the 5' RACE reads in MiXCR, keeping a single row per CDR3 protein. Of under 70,000 distinct CDR3 sequences in the sample, 3% to 4% are singletons; the top ten hold roughly 6.6%. The specimen was PBMCs. These receptors all come from a woman in her fifties or sixties with multiple sclerosis.

This clonotype was observed many times. The chain is built from TRBV20-1 and TRBJ1-2, with D tentatively TRBD1 (6 bases). V shed 0 bases and J shed 7 bases, with 12 bases lying between them. The CDR3 runs 13 residues. Germline V gene lookup returns CDR1 DFQATT and CDR2 SNEGSKA (reference sequence). CDR3 loop: CSARDLQGRGYTF. CDR3 in DNA: TGCAGTGCTAGAGATCTACAGGGACGTGGCTACACCTTC.

This clonotype showed up many times. This rearrangement joins TRBV10-1 to TRBJ1-1, with a possible D match to TRBD1 (6 bases). Germline values: CDR1 WNHNN, CDR2 SYGVQD (reference sequence). The V and J ends lost 8 bases and 6 bases respectively, with 19 bases between them. This CDR3 spans 14 amino acids. In DNA form, the CDR3 reads TGCGCCAGCGAGTTGGGGGGGCTGGAGGCTGAAGCTTTCTTT. It yields the protein CASELGGLEAEAFF.

This clonotype was detected many times. A junction boundary mismatches the germline segment, possibly from a read error. The CDR3 sequence: CAISEASLQGPPSF. CDR3 sequence (DNA): TGTGCCATCAGTGAGGCGAGTTTGCAGGGGCCCCCCTCCTTC. The V and J genes are TRBV10-3 and TRBJ1-2; D perhaps matches TRBD1 (6 bases). In germline, CDR1 is ENHRY, CDR2 SYGVKD. The CDR3 is 14 residues long.

Many counts were recorded for this clonotype. The rearrangement links TRBV6-1 to TRBJ1-2; 7 bases align to TRBD1. Germline CDR1 reads MNHNS; CDR2 reads SASEGT. Trimming took 4 bases from V and 0 from J; bases not matched to a gene: 8. The CDR3 contains 16 residues. CDR3 coding DNA: TGTGCCAGCAGTGGTATCCGGGACAGCTCTAACTATGGCTACACCTTC. This translates into CASSGIRDSSNYGYTF.

This clonotype appeared many times. This chain uses TRBV7-2 with TRBJ1-3; possibly TRBD1 for D (6 bases). The CDR3 loop spans 15 amino acids. Germline assignment: CDR1 SGHTA and CDR2 FQGNSA. Trimming cost V 5 bases and J 2 bases, with 13 bases left between them. The CDR3 region has the DNA TGTGCCAGCAGCCCCAGGGGTCCCACTGGAAACACCATATATTTT. This codes for CASSPRGPTGNTIYF.

This clonotype was found many times. The V gene is TRBV20-1, the J gene TRBJ2-3, with TRBD2 matching 7 bases. Trimming took 1 base from V and 2 from J; bases not matched to a gene: 3. The CDR3 is 14 amino acids. Germline CDR1 DFQATT, CDR2 SNEGSKA (reference sequence). The CDR3 reads CSARGRGNTDTQYF. CDR3 nucleotides: TGCAGTGCTAGAGGGCGGGGGAACACAGATACGCAGTATTTT.

The sample holds many counts of this clonotype. The gene calls are TRBV30 and TRBJ1-2; possibly TRBD1 for D (6 bases). Germline CDR1 reads GTSNPN; CDR2 reads SVGIG (reference sequence). The ends were cut back, 4 bases at V and 3 bases at J, with 15 bases in the middle. The CDR3 length is 14 residues. CDR3 DNA sequence: TGTGCCTGGACGACACAGGGATTATACTATGGCTACACCTTC. Its translation is CAWTTQGLYYGYTF.

This clonotype was seen at least ten times. V is TRBV5-1 and J is TRBJ1-1, with D tentatively TRBD1 (6 bases). Looked up from germline, CDR1 is SGHRS and CDR2 is YFSETQ. Trimming took 0 bases from V and 4 from J, leaving 10 bases between them. The CDR3 runs 14 residues. CDR3 amino acids: CASSLAAGATEAFF. The CDR3 nucleotides are TGCGCCAGCAGCTTGGCCGCAGGGGCCACTGAAGCTTTCTTT.

This clonotype was observed many times. This chain links TRBV6-5 with TRBJ2-7; 11 positions agree with TRBD2. V trimming: 7 bases; J trimming: 3 bases; junction bases outside the gene matches: 17. The CDR3 length is 18 residues. Looked up from germline, CDR1 is MNHEY and CDR2 is SVGAGI. CDR3 in amino acids: CASTPLGASGGTLYEQYF. DNA of the CDR3: TGTGCCAGCACCCCCCTAGGGGCTAGCGGGGGGACCCTCTACGAGCAGTACTTC.

There are many counts of this clonotype. This chain connects TRBV20-1 to TRBJ1-5; D perhaps matches TRBD1 (6 bases). Trimming pared 3 bases from V and 7 bases from J, leaving 10 bases between. This CDR3 is built from 12 residues. Germline V gives CDR1 DFQATT, CDR2 SNEGSKA (reference sequence). The CDR3 spells CSASRGKQPQHF. CDR3 sequence (DNA): TGCAGTGCTAGCAGGGGTAAGCAGCCCCAGCATTTT.

This clonotype was observed at least ten times. The chain links TRBV7-8 to TRBJ1-3; D not certain. Trimming cost V 5 bases and J 4 bases, with 9 bases left between them. Germline-derived CDR1 and CDR2 are SGHVS and FQNEAQ. The CDR3 has 13 amino acids. The chain's CDR3 is CASSIFRGNTIYF. Here the CDR3 DNA reads TGTGCCAGCAGCATCTTCAGGGGAAACACCATATATTTT. Full variable domain (rest looked up from reference TRBV7-8 and TRBJ1-3): GAGVSQSPRYKVAKRGQDVALRCDPISGHVSLFWYQQALGQGPEFLTYFQNEAQLDKSGLPSDRFFAERPEGSVSTLKIQRTQQEDSAVYLCASSIFRGNTIYFGEGSWLTVV.

This clonotype was recorded many times. V gene TRBV20-1 combines with J gene TRBJ2-7; perhaps TRBD2 as D (5 bases). Trimming shortened V by 3 bases and J by 3 bases, and 12 bases separated the two germline ends. The CDR3 has 13 amino acids. Germline lookup yields CDR1 DFQATT and CDR2 SNEGSKA (reference sequence). CDR3 amino acids: CSASNSGGYEQYF. CDR3 nucleotide sequence: TGCAGTGCTAGTAATTCCGGAGGCTACGAGCAGTACTTC.

This clonotype has at least ten counts. This chain joins TRBV5-1 and TRBJ2-7; 7 bases fit TRBD1. Trimming removed 5 bases from V and 2 bases from J; junction bases left unmatched: 4. Germline V gives CDR1 SGHRS, CDR2 YFSETQ. CDR3 size: 13 residues. CDR3 nucleotides: TGCGCCAGCAGTAATCAGGGGGCCTACGAGCAGTACTTC. Amino acid sequence: CASSNQGAYEQYF. The variable domain in full, with the rest retrieved from reference TRBV5-1 and TRBJ2-7, is KAGVTQTPRYLIKTRGQQVTLSCSPISGHRSVSWYQQTPGQGLQFLFEYFSETQRNKGNFPGRFSGRQFSNSRSEMNVSTLELGDSALYLCASSNQGAYEQYFGPGTRLTVT.

This clonotype has ten or more counts. The rearrangement joins TRBV20-1 to TRBJ2-1; D is perhaps TRBD1 or TRBD2 (5 bases each). With 6 bases removed from V and 8 bases from J, the gap between germline ends came to 17 bases. Germline values: CDR1 DFQATT, CDR2 SNEGSKA (reference sequence). The CDR3 length is 13 residues. As DNA, the CDR3 is TGCAGTGCAAAGGGGACGGACCGGGATGAGCAGTTCTTC. As protein: CSAKGTDRDEQFF.

This clonotype was detected ten times or more. This rearrangement joins TRBV24-1 to TRBJ2-3; weak D call: TRBD1 (5 bases). The CDR3 has 15 amino acids. Per the germline V gene, CDR1 is KGHDR and CDR2 is SFDVKD. With 8 bases removed from V and 0 bases from J, the gap between germline ends came to 14 bases. CDR3 nucleotide sequence: TGTGCCACCACCTCCAGCAGGGCCAGCACAGATACGCAGTATTTT. Its protein product is CATTSSRASTDTQYF.

The J gene is TRBJ1-5, the V gene TRBV10-3, with D hard to call. The CDR3 is 13 residues long. Germline V gives CDR1 ENHRY, CDR2 SYGVKD. As DNA, the CDR3 is TGTGCGATCGGGTGGGATAGCAATCAGCCCCAGCATTTT. Translated, it gives CAIGWDSNQPQHF.

This clonotype was seen repeatedly, ten times or more. The V gene is TRBV20-1, the J gene TRBJ2-5; the D gene is possibly TRBD2 (5 bases). Trimming left V 5 bases short and J 2 bases short, with 15 bases between. CDR3 size: 14 residues. Germline CDR1 DFQATT, CDR2 SNEGSKA (reference sequence). CDR3 amino acids: CSASHYSVQETQYF. The CDR3 DNA reads TGCAGTGCTTCCCACTATAGCGTACAAGAGACCCAGTACTTC.

This clonotype was counted ten times or more. The chain recombines TRBV7-8 with TRBJ2-3; D may be TRBD1 (5 bases). Trimming left V 1 base short and J 0 bases short, with 11 bases between. The CDR3 sequence is 16 residues long. Germline V lookup: CDR1 SGHVS, CDR2 FQNEAQ. CDR3 region: CASSLGPQVSTDTQYF. CDR3 DNA: TGTGCCAGCAGCTTAGGGCCACAGGTCAGCACAGATACGCAGTATTTT. The entire variable domain, with the rest obtained from reference TRBV7-8 and TRBJ2-3, is as follows: GAGVSQSPRYKVAKRGQDVALRCDPISGHVSLFWYQQALGQGPEFLTYFQNEAQLDKSGLPSDRFFAERPEGSVSTLKIQRTQQEDSAVYLCASSLGPQVSTDTQYFGPGTRLTVL.

This clonotype has more than one count but fewer than ten. A much larger clone sits a single nucleotide away, making a read error possible. V is TRBV29-1 and J is TRBJ2-7, with 7 bases aligning to TRBD1. The CDR3 extends over 13 amino acids. Germline V gene data show CDR1 as SQVTM and CDR2 as ANQGSEA. V trimming: 6 bases; J trimming: 3 bases; junction bases outside the gene matches: 8. The CDR3 reads CSVNPGQSYEQYF. For the CDR3, the DNA is TGCAGCGTGAACCCGGGACAGAGCTACGAGCAGTACTTC.

This clonotype was recorded many times. J is TRBJ2-7 and V is TRBV20-1; D ambiguous. From germline, CDR1 is DFQATT and CDR2 SNEGSKA (reference sequence). The CDR3 extends over 14 amino acids. V shed 0 bases and J shed 1 base, with 10 bases lying between them. Written as DNA, the CDR3 is TGCAGTGCTAGAGAGGGCGGAAAGTCCTACGAGCAGTACTTC. This gives the protein CSAREGGKSYEQYF.

Many counts were recorded for this clonotype. The chain combines TRBV6-6 with TRBJ2-1, with 8 positions matching TRBD1. Losses at the gene ends were 6 bases for V and 4 bases for J; bases not matched to a gene: 11. The germline gives CDR1 MNHNY, CDR2 SVGAGI (reference sequence). CDR3 length: 16 residues. CDR3 coding DNA: TGTGCCAGCAGAAGAACAGGGGGTTTGGGGTACAATGAGCAGTTCTTC. Protein product: CASRRTGGLGYNEQFF.

As concerns this clonotype: This sequence may be a read error, since a much larger clone differs from it by one base. The chain joins TRBV15 to TRBJ2-7; D remains ambiguous. The CDR3 consists of 12 residues. V lost 3 bases and J lost 7, with 10 bases in between. The germline CDR1 and CDR2 sequences are LNHNV and YYDKDF (reference sequence). This chain's CDR3 is CATSSLGEEQYF. The CDR3 DNA reads as TGTGCCACCAGCAGTTTGGGTGAAGAGCAGTACTTC. Looking up the rest from reference TRBV15 and TRBJ2-7 gives the full variable domain: DAMVIQNPRYQVTQFGKPVTLSCSQTLNHNVMYWYQQKSSQAPKLLFHYYDKDFNNEADTPDNFQSRRPNTSFCFLDIRSPGLGDTAMYLCATSSLGEEQYFGPGTRLTVT.

This clonotype has a count of ten or more. The V call is TRBV20-1, the J call TRBJ1-3; D is possibly TRBD1 (5 bases). Trimming removed 2 bases from V and 0 bases from J, with 20 bases in between. This CDR3 is 18 amino acids long. Germline V lookup: CDR1 DFQATT, CDR2 SNEGSKA (reference sequence). This chain's CDR3 is CSARSPPEQAASGNTIYF. Here the CDR3 DNA reads TGCAGTGCTAGATCCCCGCCCGAACAGGCGGCCTCTGGAAACACCATATATTTT.

In this sample, this clonotype turned up many times. The J gene is TRBJ2-3, the V gene TRBV10-1; D may be TRBD1 (6 bases). The CDR3 contains 15 residues. Germline V gene lookup returns CDR1 WNHNN and CDR2 SYGVQD (reference sequence). V lost 3 bases to trimming and J lost 4 bases, with 14 bases between them. CDR3 coding DNA: TGCGCCAGCAGTGACCCAGGGGCTAGCCCAGATACGCAGTATTTT. Its translation is CASSDPGASPDTQYF.

This clonotype was recorded at least ten times. V gene TRBV5-1 combines with J gene TRBJ2-5; D perhaps matches TRBD2 (6 bases). V gave up 0 bases and J gave up 4 bases, with 13 bases separating them. Germline V CDR1 and CDR2: SGHRS, YFSETQ. The CDR3 loop spans 15 amino acids. CDR3 amino acids: CASSLAVEGGETQYF. The DNA for the CDR3 is TGCGCCAGCAGCTTGGCCGTGGAGGGAGGAGAGACCCAGTACTTC.

This clonotype occurred many times. The chain combines TRBV28 with TRBJ2-5, with TRBD1 matching 7 bases. CDR1 MDHEN and CDR2 SYDVKM come from the germline V gene. This CDR3 has 15 residues. Trimming took 2 bases from V and 2 from J; bases not matched to a gene: 5. CDR3 sequence (DNA): TGTGCCAGCAGTTTAACCGGGACAGCGCAAGAGACCCAGTACTTC. It yields the protein CASSLTGTAQETQYF.

This clonotype was recorded only once. CDR3 nucleotides: TGCGCCAGCAGCTTGCGTGCGGGGGTGGACACAGAGACCCAGTACTTC. It specifies CASSLRAGVDTETQYF. This rearrangement joins TRBV4-1 to TRBJ2-5, with 7 bases matching TRBD2. Trimming took 5 bases from V and 4 from J; bases not matched to a gene: 13. This CDR3 has 16 amino acids. CDR1 is MGHRA and CDR2 is YSYEKL in the germline V gene.

This clonotype was seen ten or more times. The chain links TRBV10-3 to TRBJ2-5; D gene uncertain. Per germline, CDR1 ENHRY and CDR2 SYGVKD. The CDR3 loop spans 13 amino acids. Trimming cost V 9 bases and J 5 bases, with 16 bases left between them. Written as DNA, the CDR3 is TGTGCCATGAGCCTCACCCCTCAGGAGACCCAGTACTTC. It encodes CAMSLTPQETQYF.

This clonotype appeared many times. The chain couples TRBV15 to TRBJ2-7; D perhaps matches TRBD2 (6 bases). Trimming took off 4 bases at V and 3 bases at J, with 10 bases between the two ends. This CDR3 spans 13 amino acids. Germline V CDR1 and CDR2: LNHNV, YYDKDF (reference sequence). The CDR3 region has the DNA TGTGCCACCAGCACAACTAGCTTCTACGAGCAGTACTTC. Protein product: CATSTTSFYEQYF.

At least ten counts were recorded for this clonotype. The chain links TRBV25-1 to TRBJ2-5; 8 bases agree with TRBD1. The CDR3 loop spans 11 amino acids. The germline gives CDR1 MGHDK, CDR2 SYGVNS. V was clipped by 5 bases and J by 14 bases; unmatched bases: 7. The CDR3 DNA sequence: TGTGCCAGCAGTACCCCAGGGGGCTGTTACTTC. Residues: CASSTPGGCYF.

This clonotype occurred many times. The chain joins TRBV4-1 to TRBJ2-7; a possible D gene is TRBD2 (5 bases). The CDR3 is made up of 14 amino acids. The V gene lost 5 bases and the J gene lost 0 bases, with 11 bases spanning the gap. Germline values: CDR1 MGHRA, CDR2 YSYEKL. CDR3 region: CASSLLTSSYEQYF. CDR3 nucleotide sequence: TGCGCCAGCAGCTTACTAACTAGCTCCTACGAGCAGTACTTC.

This clonotype was recorded many times. In nucleotides, the CDR3 is TGTGCCAGCAGTTTATTCGGGGGCAATGAGCAGTTCTTC. Protein: CASSLFGGNEQFF. The chain recombines TRBV28 with TRBJ2-1; D is possibly TRBD2 (6 bases). The V gene lost 1 base and the J gene lost 6 bases, with 7 bases spanning the gap. Germline V gene data show CDR1 as MDHEN and CDR2 as SYDVKM. This CDR3 has 13 amino acids.